The 29 T cell receptor beta chains reported below all come from one sample, sequenced in a study of T-cell memory formation after mild COVID-19. TCRdb called the 5' RACE reads again in MiXCR, with one record for every CDR3 protein. Of hundreds of thousands of distinct CDR3 sequences listed, less than 20% are singletons. The sequencing input was PBMCs or a T cell subset sorted from them (not recorded which). Receptor source: a man between 18 and 29 years old who had mild COVID-19 (a few samples of this study predate the infection). Cell type and time point are not known.

This clonotype was seen a few times. The J gene is TRBJ2-3, the V gene TRBV12-5, with a weak D call TRBD1 (6 bases). Between the trimmed V and J ends, which lost 6 bases and 4 bases, there was a span of 11 bases. The germline V gene encodes CDR1 LGHNT and CDR2 FRNRAP. The CDR3 is made up of 13 amino acids. The CDR3 bases are TGTGCTAGTGGCCTGGGGGCACCAGATACGCAGTATTTT. Residues: CASGLGAPDTQYF.

The rearrangement joins TRBV10-1 to TRBJ2-3; perhaps TRBD2 as D (5 bases). Germline CDR1 and CDR2: WNHNN and SYGVQD (reference sequence). V was shortened by 3 bases and J by 4 bases, with 11 bases between the two germline ends. This CDR3 region has 14 residues. The CDR3 spells CASSDQWGADTQYF. The CDR3 bases are TGCGCCAGCAGTGATCAGTGGGGAGCAGATACGCAGTATTTT.

The chain uses TRBV6-2 or TRBV6-3 and TRBJ2-1; D may be TRBD1 or TRBD2 (6 bases each). CDR3 length equals 15 residues. Germline V gene lookup returns CDR1 MNHEY and CDR2 SVGEGT. V lost 2 bases and J lost 2, with 10 bases in between. The CDR3 protein is CASSYGGPTYNEQFF. CDR3 nucleotides: TGTGCCAGCAGTTACGGGGGGCCGACCTACAATGAGCAGTTCTTC.

This clonotype has a single count. The rearrangement joins TRBV3-1 to TRBJ1-1, with D tentatively TRBD1 (5 bases). V lost 3 bases to trimming and J lost 6 bases, with 11 bases between them. The CDR3 has 13 amino acids. Germline lookup yields CDR1 LGHDT and CDR2 YNNKEL (reference sequence). The CDR3 DNA is TGTGCCAGCAGCCATGGGGACGCTGCTGAAGCTTTCTTT. It specifies CASSHGDAAEAFF.

The table lists this clonotype with a few counts. V and J are TRBV19 and TRBJ2-7, with D possibly called TRBD1 or TRBD2 (5 bases each). The CDR3 runs to 13 residues. Germline assignment: CDR1 LNHDA and CDR2 SQIVND (reference sequence). The ends were cut back, 3 bases at V and 3 bases at J, with 9 bases in the middle. CDR3 residues: CASSMGPSYEQYF. Written as DNA, the CDR3 is TGTGCCAGTAGTATGGGACCGAGCTACGAGCAGTACTTC.

With regard to this clonotype: One end of the junction is discordant with germline, which a read error may explain. The chain combines TRBV7-7 with TRBJ2-5; D may be TRBD1 or TRBD2 (6 bases each). In germline, CDR1 is SSHAT, CDR2 FNYEAQ (reference sequence). This CDR3 has 15 residues. The chain's CDR3 is CASSLLGAGQETQYF. The CDR3 bases are TGTGCTAGCAGCTTACTGGGGGCGGGACAAGAGACCCAGTACTTC.

This clonotype was recorded a few times. The V call is TRBV12-3 or TRBV12-4, the J call TRBJ1-2, with D tentatively TRBD1 (5 bases). Trimming left V 3 bases short and J 8 bases short, with 19 bases between. The CDR3 is made up of 15 amino acids. CDR3 coding DNA: TGTGCCAGCAGTTTTGGAGGGGCCAGGTCCGGGGGCTACACCTTC. The encoded protein is CASSFGGARSGGYTF.

The sample holds a few counts of this clonotype. The gene calls are TRBV4-3 and TRBJ2-7; no reliable D call. The CDR3 extends over 13 amino acids. From germline, CDR1 is LGHNA and CDR2 YSLEER. V dropped 1 base and J dropped 4 bases, with 8 bases sitting between them. The CDR3 DNA reads as TGCGCCAGCAGCCAAGCGGCGACGTACGAGCAGTACTTC. This gives the protein CASSQAATYEQYF.

This clonotype was counted ten times or more. This chain joins TRBV4-3 and TRBJ2-7; TRBD2 agrees at 10 bases. The CDR3 covers 15 residues. V shed 1 base, J shed 0 bases, and the junction held 0 bases outside the gene matches. Germline V gene lookup returns CDR1 LGHNA and CDR2 YSLEER. This chain's CDR3 is CASSQVAGGSYEQYF. In nucleotides, the CDR3 is TGCGCCAGCAGCCAAGTAGCGGGGGGCTCCTACGAGCAGTACTTC.

V gene TRBV6-5 combines with J gene TRBJ2-7, with TRBD1 matching 8 bases. CDR1 is MNHEY and CDR2 is SVGAGI in the germline V gene. CDR3 length equals 15 residues. Trimming cost V 2 bases and J 6 bases; bases outside gene matches: 9. CDR3 sequence: CASSYPTGQGSEQYF. The CDR3 region has the DNA TGTGCCAGCAGTTACCCCACCGGACAGGGCAGCGAGCAGTACTTC.

The V and J genes are TRBV7-9 and TRBJ2-1, with D possibly matching TRBD2 (6 bases). The CDR3 totals 10 residues. Germline V gene lookup returns CDR1 SEHNR and CDR2 FQNEAQ (reference sequence). The V gene lost 7 bases and the J gene lost 10 bases, with 8 bases spanning the gap. The CDR3 region is CASTGVEQFF. CDR3 sequence (DNA): TGTGCCAGCACGGGAGTAGAGCAGTTCTTC.

This clonotype has more than one count but fewer than ten. This sequence joins TRBV5-8 and TRBJ2-1; 8 positions match TRBD1. The V gene's germline CDR1 is SGHTS and CDR2 YDEGEE. The CDR3 has 16 amino acids. The junction had 10 bases not matched to a gene; V was cut back by 1 base and J by 7 bases. For the CDR3, the DNA is TGTGCCAGCAGCTTGTTAGGTTGGGGACAGGAAAATGAGCAGTTCTTC. It yields the protein CASSLLGWGQENEQFF.

This clonotype was counted a few times. The chain uses TRBV6-1 and TRBJ1-6; a weak D match, TRBD1 (5 bases). The CDR3 runs 16 residues. Trimming left V 4 bases short and J 6 bases short, with 16 bases between. Germline assignment: CDR1 MNHNS and CDR2 SASEGT. CDR3 bases: TGTGCCAGCAGTGGGCCGGACATCCCGGGTAATTCACCCCTCCACTTT. Translating it yields CASSGPDIPGNSPLHF.

This chain uses TRBV21-1 with TRBJ2-5. TRBV21-1 is designated a pseudogene. This CDR3 comprises 14 residues. DNA for the CDR3: TGTGCCAGCAGCAATGGACCGTACCAAGAGACCCAGTACTTC. Translating it yields CASSNGPYQETQYF.

In its sample, this clonotype was seen many times. The chain employs TRBV29-1 and TRBJ2-6, with a possible D match to TRBD1 (6 bases). The CDR3 has 16 amino acids. V was cut by 3 bases and J by 0 bases, with 12 bases left in between. Germline V CDR1 and CDR2: SQVTM, ANQGSEA. Here the CDR3 DNA reads TGCAGCGTTGAGAGGGACACTGACTCTGGGGCCAACGTCCTGACTTTC. Its protein product is CSVERDTDSGANVLTF.

The CDR3 DNA reads as TGTGCCAGCAGCAATCTAGCGGGGGGATCCGAGCAGTACTTC. Translated: CASSNLAGGSEQYF. The chain employs TRBV5-5 and TRBJ2-7, with 11 bases identical to TRBD2. The CDR3 is 14 amino acids. Germline CDR1 reads SGHKS; CDR2 reads YYEKEE (reference sequence). The J segment lost 6 bases and the V segment lost 4 bases, leaving 6 bases of the junction unmatched.

This clonotype appeared a few times. V and J are TRBV7-6 and TRBJ2-1; 7 nucleotides align to TRBD2. Trimming at V came to 5 bases and at J to 8 bases, leaving 12 bases not matched to a gene. Germline CDR1 is SGHVS and CDR2 is FNYEAQ. The CDR3 covers 15 residues. In DNA, the CDR3 is TGTGCCAGCAGCCCACGGACTAGTTCTAGGGATGAGCAGTTCTTC. Residues: CASSPRTSSRDEQFF.

The V gene is TRBV11-3, the J gene TRBJ2-1; possible D gene TRBD1, 6 bases. Germline V gene sequence: CDR1 SGHNT, CDR2 YENEEA. The CDR3 is made up of 14 amino acids. The V gene lost 1 base and the J gene lost 5 bases, with 9 bases spanning the gap. The CDR3 DNA follows: TGTGCCAGCAGCTTAGGTAGGGGGAACAATGAGCAGTTCTTC. Translation: CASSLGRGNNEQFF.

V gene TRBV19 combines with J gene TRBJ1-2; TRBD1 matches 7 bases. Germline-derived CDR1 and CDR2 are LNHDA and SQIVND (reference sequence). This CDR3 has 13 residues. V gave up 5 bases and J gave up 9 bases; unmatched junction bases: 9. The DNA for the CDR3 is TGTGCCAGTAGTGCCGACAGGGTTTTGAGCTACACCTTC. It is translated as CASSADRVLSYTF.

This clonotype was detected ten times or more. The rearrangement uses TRBV5-1 and TRBJ1-2; 9 nucleotides align to TRBD1. The CDR3 runs to 17 residues. The germline V gene encodes CDR1 SGHRS and CDR2 YFSETQ. The trim removed 0 bases at V and 5 bases at J, leaving 11 bases unmatched. The CDR3 reads CASSLVPTLQGAYGYTF. The DNA for the CDR3 is TGCGCCAGCAGCTTGGTCCCTACACTACAGGGGGCATATGGCTACACCTTC.

The chain joins TRBV5-1 to TRBJ2-3; TRBD2 might be the D (6 bases). Germline V gene data show CDR1 as SGHRS and CDR2 as YFSETQ. V was clipped by 1 base and J by 2 bases, with 20 bases between them. The length of the CDR3 is 18 residues. The CDR3 DNA sequence: TGCGCCAGCAGCTTGTTGGGACTGCTCCCAGCCTTCACAGATACGCAGTATTTT. Amino acids: CASSLLGLLPAFTDTQYF. The whole variable domain, remainder taken from reference TRBV5-1 and TRBJ2-3, is KAGVTQTPRYLIKTRGQQVTLSCSPISGHRSVSWYQQTPGQGLQFLFEYFSETQRNKGNFPGRFSGRQFSNSRSEMNVSTLELGDSALYLCASSLLGLLPAFTDTQYFGPGTRLTVL.

J is TRBJ2-3 and V is TRBV20-1; 7 bases fit TRBD2. In germline, CDR1 is DFQATT, CDR2 SNEGSKA (reference sequence). Germline trimming cut 0 bases from V and 4 bases from J; bases unmatched to any gene: 10. The CDR3 extends over 16 amino acids. CDR3 nucleotides: TGCAGTGCTAGAGATCCCGCTAGCGGTCTTTCAGATACGCAGTATTTT. It encodes CSARDPASGLSDTQYF.

This clonotype was detected a few times. The gene calls are TRBV5-4 and TRBJ2-3, with 9 nucleotides matching TRBD2. In germline, CDR1 is SGHNT, CDR2 YYREEE (reference sequence). V trimming: 0 bases; J trimming: 11 bases; junction bases outside the gene matches: 10. This CDR3 region has 15 residues. The CDR3 coding sequence is TGTGCCAGCAGCTTGGGTATTAGCGGGGGCCGACAGCAGTATTTT. This sequence encodes CASSLGISGGRQQYF. Drawing the rest from reference TRBV5-4 and TRBJ2-3, the complete variable domain is ETGVTQSPTHLIKTRGQQVTLRCSSQSGHNTVSWYQQALGQGPQFIFQYYREEENGRGNFPPRFSGLQFPNYSSELNVNALELDDSALYLCASSLGISGGRQQYFGPGTRLTVL.

V usage is TRBV6-5 and J usage is TRBJ2-7; a weak D match, TRBD2 (6 bases). Germline V CDR1 and CDR2: MNHEY, SVGAGI. Trimming left V 7 bases short and J 5 bases short, with 18 bases between. CDR3 size: 14 residues. DNA of the CDR3: TGTGCCAGCAAGATCCCCGGCGGGATTGACGAGCAGTACGTC. Translation gives CASKIPGGIDEQYV.

The chain uses TRBV6-6 and TRBJ2-7; D is perhaps TRBD1 (5 bases). Per the germline V gene, CDR1 is MNHNY and CDR2 is SVGAGI (reference sequence). This CDR3 spans 14 amino acids. Trimming stripped 1 base from V and 2 bases from J, with 9 bases between. CDR3 nucleotide sequence: TGTGCCAGCAGTTACTGGAGACAGACCTACGAGCAGTACTTC. The encoded protein is CASSYWRQTYEQYF.

This clonotype has only a few counts. The chain recombines TRBV7-2 with TRBJ2-5; D possibly corresponds to TRBD1 (6 bases). Between the trimmed V and J ends, which lost 5 bases and 3 bases, there was a span of 13 bases. This CDR3 has 14 amino acids. The germline V gene encodes CDR1 SGHTA and CDR2 FQGNSA. The CDR3 here is CASSLRDTEETQYF. CDR3 nucleotides: TGTGCCAGCAGCCTCCGGGACACTGAAGAGACCCAGTACTTC. The whole variable domain, filled in from reference TRBV7-2 and TRBJ2-5, reads GAGVSQSPSNKVTEKGKDVELRCDPISGHTALYWYRQSLGQGLEFLIYFQGNSAPDKSGLPSDRFSAERTGGSVSTLTIQRTQQEDSAVYLCASSLRDTEETQYFGPGTRLLVL.

This clonotype was recorded many times. J is TRBJ2-1 and V is TRBV9; tentative D call: TRBD1 (5 bases). V was pared by 4 bases and J by 6 bases, with 20 bases between. The CDR3 has 16 amino acids. Germline loops: CDR1 SGDLS, CDR2 YYNGEE. The CDR3 DNA reads TGTGCCAGCAGCTCACAATTAGACAGATTAGGCAATGAGCAGTTCTTC. This sequence encodes CASSSQLDRLGNEQFF.

The V call is TRBV19, the J call TRBJ1-6; D possibly corresponds to TRBD1 (5 bases). Trimming shortened V by 6 bases and J by 3 bases, and 6 bases separated the two germline ends. Germline loops: CDR1 LNHDA, CDR2 SQIVND (reference sequence). The CDR3 extends over 13 amino acids. The CDR3 is CASSDSYNSPLHF. CDR3 sequence (DNA): TGTGCCAGTAGCGACAGCTATAATTCACCCCTCCACTTT.

The chain joins TRBV20-1 to TRBJ1-1; maybe TRBD1 (5 bases). Trimming pared 6 bases from V and 3 bases from J, leaving 23 bases between. The CDR3 length is 16 residues. The V gene's germline CDR1 is DFQATT and CDR2 SNEGSKA (reference sequence). The CDR3 sequence is CSALPVVGVRYTEAFF. The DNA for the CDR3 is TGCAGTGCCCTCCCGGTGGTAGGGGTTCGATACACTGAAGCTTTCTTT.